This T cell receptor (beta chain) was identified during a study of blood T cells in healthy people across ages. General study findings and limits: Unsorted PBMCs prevented conclusive naive versus antigen-experienced comparison.

The amount of total RNA extracted per sample was at least 6 micrograms. CDR3 length equals 15 residues. Per germline, CDR1 MNHNS and CDR2 SASEGT. V was cut by 2 bases and J by 2 bases, with 12 bases left in between. In this sample, this clonotype turned up a few times. The target antigen is unknown. A second PCR, run for about 7 to 11 cycles, used a sample-barcoded 5' primer plus a J-beta primer mix. TCRdb re-called the 5' RACE reads through MiXCR, storing one row per CDR3 protein. The sample contains hundreds of thousands of distinct CDR3 sequences, around 50% of which appear only once. This sequence was found in a woman of 80 years or more in good health. The V and J genes are TRBV6-1 and TRBJ1-2; no clear D gene. The source material was blood. The CDR3, as DNA: TGTGCCAGCAGTGAACGGCTAGTCTTGAACTATGGCTACACCTTC. Translation gives CASSERLVLNYGYTF.